These 2 T cell receptor beta chains were sequenced from one sample in a study of T cell responses to AZD1222 COVID-19 vaccine. Profiled with immunoSEQ multiplex PCR; TCRdb holds only in-frame clones, not every one. Of 100,000 to 120,000 clones in the sample, roughly 92% are singletons; the top ten hold 2% to 2.5%. The source material was peripheral blood, sampled 28 days after the second AZD1222 dose. Receptor source: an adult who received the AZD1222 COVID-19 vaccine.

V is TRBV19 and J is TRBJ2-7; D is possibly TRBD1 (5 bases). There are 15 residues in the CDR3. Germline V gene data show CDR1 as LNHDA and CDR2 as SQIVND (reference sequence). Trimming removed 3 bases at V and 0 bases at J, with 12 bases between. CDR3 protein: CASSMKVDSSYEQYF. In DNA form, the CDR3 reads TGTGCCAGTAGTATGAAGGTCGACAGCTCCTACGAGCAGTACTTC.

The J gene is TRBJ1-1, the V gene TRBV7-2; D uncertain. In germline, CDR1 is SGHTA, CDR2 FQGNSA. Trimming pared 2 bases from V and 0 bases from J, leaving 10 bases between. The CDR3 runs 15 residues. CDR3 amino acids: CASSLIGRMNTEAFF. The CDR3, as DNA: TGTGCCAGCAGCTTAATAGGGAGGATGAACACTGAAGCTTTCTTT. The entire variable domain, with the rest obtained from reference TRBV7-2 and TRBJ1-1, is as follows: GAGVSQSPSNKVTEKGKDVELRCDPISGHTALYWYRQSLGQGLEFLIYFQGNSAPDKSGLPSDRFSAERTGGSVSTLTIQRTQQEDSAVYLCASSLIGRMNTEAFFGQGTRLTVV.